This TCR beta chain was sequenced in a study of shared clonotypes between healthy human individuals. Repertoires were generated with immunoSEQ multiplex PCR, while TCRdb's copy carries only in-frame clones and drops some. This sample carries over 1.5 million clones, 98% of them seen once, and the ten largest clones take about 0.45%. CDR1 and CDR2 from the germline V gene are MNHNY and SVGAGI (reference sequence). The CDR3 loop spans 15 amino acids. V lost 5 bases to trimming and J lost 3 bases; unmatched junction nucleotides: 5. Sequences were obtained from naive CD4+ T cells sorted from blood. As for subset: CD45RA+ positively selected. The chain carries TRBV6-6 and TRBJ1-5, with 9 bases fitting TRBD1. This receptor was identified in a man younger than 45 in good health. The CDR3 DNA follows: TGTGCCAGCAGTCCACGGGACAGGGCCAATCAGCCCCAGCATTTT. It yields the protein CASSPRDRANQPQHF.